These 26 T cell receptor beta chains originate from one sample sequenced in a study of blood T cell repertoires in COVID-19. The repertoire was sequenced with immunoSEQ multiplex PCR; TCRdb's copy has only in-frame clones and lacks some. The sample shows 65,000 to 90,000 clones, 80% to 90% of them seen only once. Sequencing was carried out using peripheral blood. These receptors all come from a woman aged 80 or over with active or convalescent COVID-19.

J is TRBJ2-3 and V is TRBV9; D possibly corresponds to TRBD2 (5 bases). The CDR3 runs to 15 residues. V was shortened by 4 bases and J by 4 bases, with 16 bases between the two germline ends. CDR1 and CDR2 from the germline V gene are SGDLS and YYNGEE. The CDR3 region has the DNA TGTGCCAGCAGCTCACTGTTTCCGGGATCAGATACGCAGTATTTT. It encodes CASSSLFPGSDTQYF.

The count of this clone is one. This rearrangement joins TRBV5-1 to TRBJ1-2; no firm D call. This CDR3 spans 14 amino acids. Germline CDR1 is SGHRS and CDR2 is YFSETQ. Trimming removed 2 bases at V and 5 bases at J, with 13 bases between. The CDR3 coding sequence is TGCGCCAGCAGCTTCAGTGAGGCCCAATATGGCTACACCTTC. As protein: CASSFSEAQYGYTF.

The chain combines TRBV5-1 with TRBJ1-5; TRBD1 aligns across 9 bases. The CDR3 contains 15 residues. With V trimmed by 4 bases and J by 7 bases, 9 bases remained unmatched. Germline loops: CDR1 SGHRS, CDR2 YFSETQ. The CDR3 reads CASSPQGARGQPQHF. The CDR3 DNA follows: TGCGCCAGCAGCCCACAGGGGGCGCGGGGGCAGCCCCAGCATTTT.

This clone was observed a single time. The chain combines TRBV5-1 with TRBJ1-6; weak D call: TRBD1 (5 bases). The germline V gene has CDR1 SGHRS and CDR2 YFSETQ. The CDR3 length is 15 residues. With 5 bases removed from V and 10 bases from J, the gap between germline ends came to 19 bases. The CDR3 spells CASRQAGSNLSPLHF. The CDR3 bases are TGCGCCAGCAGACAGGCCGGGTCCAACTTATCACCCCTCCACTTT.

The chain links TRBV24-1 to TRBJ1-2, with 8 nucleotides matching TRBD1. CDR3 size: 15 residues. The germline gives CDR1 KGHDR, CDR2 SFDVKD. Trimming took 5 bases from V and 5 from J; bases not matched to a gene: 9. The CDR3 DNA reads TGTGCCACCAGTGGTCCCGGGACAGGAGATTATGGCTACACCTTC. It is translated as CATSGPGTGDYGYTF.

This clone showed up just once. V usage is TRBV6-5 and J usage is TRBJ2-5; 7 nucleotides align to TRBD2. Per the germline V gene, CDR1 is MNHEY and CDR2 is SVGAGI. The CDR3 runs 13 residues. Losses at the gene ends were 2 bases for V and 5 bases for J; bases not matched to a gene: 2. CDR3 sequence reads: CASSYAGVETQYF. The CDR3 DNA sequence: TGTGCCAGCAGTTACGCGGGGGTTGAGACCCAGTACTTC.

This chain links TRBV28 with TRBJ2-7, with 8 bases identical to TRBD1. The length of the CDR3 is 15 residues. CDR1 and CDR2 from the germline V gene are MDHEN and SYDVKM. The V segment lost 4 bases and the J segment 3 bases; nucleotides outside the gene matches: 8. This CDR3 is CASSSRQGAIYEQYF. In DNA, the CDR3 is TGTGCCAGCAGTTCCCGGCAGGGGGCGATCTACGAGCAGTACTTC.

The chain links TRBV5-4 to TRBJ2-7, with 9 bases fitting TRBD2. CDR1 and CDR2 from the germline V gene are SGHNT and YYREEE (reference sequence). The CDR3 loop spans 14 amino acids. V lost 3 bases and J lost 5; bases outside the gene matches: 6. CDR3 protein: CASSWVAGADEQYF. The CDR3 coding sequence is TGTGCCAGCAGCTGGGTAGCGGGAGCCGACGAGCAGTACTTC.

The V call is TRBV12-3 or TRBV12-4, the J call TRBJ1-1, with D hard to call. The CDR3 totals 13 residues. Trimming removed 5 bases at V and 1 base at J, with 8 bases between. The CDR3, as DNA: TGTGCCAGCAGTGACCAGGCGAACACTGAAGCTTTCTTT. As protein: CASSDQANTEAFF.

CDR3 sequence: CASSSDPLQAGALKNIQYF. CDR3 bases: TGTGCCAGCAGCTCTGATCCCCTCCAAGCGGGGGCCCTCAAAAACATTCAGTACTTC. The chain combines TRBV7-2 with TRBJ2-4, with 8 bases aligning to TRBD2. V gave up 4 bases and J gave up 3 bases; unmatched junction bases: 17. The CDR3 is 19 residues long. Germline CDR1 SGHTA, CDR2 FQGNSA.

In its sample, this clone was seen a few times. J is TRBJ1-2 and V is TRBV30; possible D gene TRBD1, 5 bases. This CDR3 contains 13 residues. The V end lost 1 base, the J end lost 2 bases, and 8 bases lay between the germline ends. Germline V CDR1 and CDR2: GTSNPN, SVGIG (reference sequence). DNA for the CDR3: TGTGCCTGGAGTGCGACAGAAAACTATGGCTACACCTTC. Translated: CAWSATENYGYTF.

The chain joins TRBV7-2 to TRBJ2-1, with 9 nucleotides matching TRBD1. V gave up 5 bases and J gave up 5 bases; unmatched junction bases: 7. Germline V CDR1 and CDR2: SGHTA, FQGNSA. The CDR3 covers 15 residues. The CDR3 spells CASSKFDRGDNEQFF. Written as DNA, the CDR3 is TGTGCCAGCAGCAAATTCGACAGGGGGGACAATGAGCAGTTCTTC.

V and J are TRBV24-1 and TRBJ1-5; D is possibly TRBD1 (5 bases). The V end was cut by 5 bases, the J end by 6 bases, with 13 bases between. The CDR3 spans 14 residues. Germline-derived CDR1 and CDR2 are KGHDR and SFDVKD. The CDR3 loop is CATSGGGFLQPQHF. The CDR3 region has the DNA TGTGCCACCAGTGGGGGGGGGTTTCTTCAGCCCCAGCATTTT.

The genes are TRBV5-1 and TRBJ1-1; D call uncertain. This CDR3 spans 14 amino acids. V was trimmed by 4 bases and J by 0 bases, leaving 10 bases between them. CDR1 is SGHRS and CDR2 is YFSETQ in the germline V gene. The CDR3 here is CASSPGGVNTEAFF. DNA for the CDR3: TGCGCCAGCAGCCCCGGAGGCGTGAACACTGAAGCTTTCTTT.

The chain is built from TRBV6-5 and TRBJ2-1; 11 bases are a match to TRBD2. Losses at the gene ends were 5 bases for V and 12 bases for J; bases not matched to a gene: 3. This CDR3 spans 12 amino acids. Germline V gives CDR1 MNHEY, CDR2 SVGAGI. In DNA form, the CDR3 reads TGTGCCAGCAGTACTAGCGGGGGCCTGCAGTTCTTC. Amino acids: CASSTSGGLQFF.

The chain has TRBV6-2 or TRBV6-3 and TRBJ2-1; the D gene is possibly TRBD1 (6 bases). The V end was cut by 4 bases, the J end by 4 bases, with 14 bases between. This CDR3 has 15 amino acids. Looked up from germline, CDR1 is MNHEY and CDR2 is SVGEGT. The CDR3 DNA follows: TGTGCCAGCAGTTGGGGGCGGCTAAATTACAATGAGCAGTTCTTC. Translating gives CASSWGRLNYNEQFF.

CDR3 loop: CASSIDHRGGYTF. The CDR3 DNA is TGTGCCAGTAGTATAGATCATCGGGGGGGCTACACCTTC. The V call is TRBV19, the J call TRBJ1-2, with a possible D match to TRBD1 (5 bases). Germline assignment: CDR1 LNHDA and CDR2 SQIVND (reference sequence). V was cut by 0 bases and J by 8 bases, with 10 bases left in between. CDR3 size: 13 residues.

J is TRBJ2-1 and V is TRBV24-1; 7 bases align to TRBD1. After removal of 5 bases from V and 0 bases from J, the junction contained 3 bases not matched to a gene. Germline CDR1 KGHDR, CDR2 SFDVKD. The CDR3 loop spans 15 amino acids. The CDR3 sequence is CATSAGQSSYNEQFF. As DNA, the CDR3 is TGTGCCACCAGTGCGGGACAGAGCTCCTACAATGAGCAGTTCTTC.

The rearrangement links TRBV11-2 to TRBJ2-7; 7 bases align to TRBD2. V lost 1 base, J lost 3 bases, and 6 bases stayed unmatched. The CDR3 contains 15 residues. Germline V gene sequence: CDR1 SGHAT, CDR2 FQNNGV. DNA of the CDR3: TGTGCCAGCAGCTTAGTCGGCGGGAGCAGCTACGAGCAGTACTTC. This translates into CASSLVGGSSYEQYF.

The CDR3 region is CASSTRQGNQPQHF. Here the CDR3 DNA reads TGTGCCAGTAGTACCAGACAGGGGAATCAGCCCCAGCATTTT. J is TRBJ1-5 and V is TRBV19; TRBD1 agrees at 8 bases. This CDR3 has 14 amino acids. With V trimmed by 4 bases and J by 4 bases, 3 bases remained unmatched. Germline values: CDR1 LNHDA, CDR2 SQIVND (reference sequence). Supplemented by reference TRBV19 and TRBJ1-5, the full variable domain reads DGGITQSPKYLFRKEGQNVTLSCEQNLNHDAMYWYRQDPGQGLRLIYYSQIVNDFQKGDIAEGYSVSREKKESFPLTVTSAQKNPTAFYLCASSTRQGNQPQHFGDGTRLSIL.

This chain links TRBV27 with TRBJ2-6; TRBD1 matches 7 bases. Trimming at V came to 3 bases and at J to 0 bases, leaving 5 bases not matched to a gene. The CDR3 is made up of 17 amino acids. Per the germline V gene, CDR1 is MNHEY and CDR2 is SMNVEV (reference sequence). The CDR3 sequence: CASSLRGLSSGANVLTF. The DNA of the CDR3 is TGTGCCAGCAGTTTGAGGGGGCTTAGCTCTGGGGCCAACGTCCTGACTTTC.

V is TRBV9 and J is TRBJ2-3; TRBD2 aligns across 8 bases. The CDR3 is made up of 15 amino acids. Germline lookup yields CDR1 SGDLS and CDR2 YYNGEE. V was pared by 6 bases and J by 4 bases, with 10 bases of the junction left unmatched. This CDR3 is CASTLSGGSADTQYF. DNA of the CDR3: TGTGCCAGCACGCTAAGCGGGGGATCCGCAGATACGCAGTATTTT.

The chain links TRBV6-1 to TRBJ1-6; D is possibly TRBD1 (5 bases). The germline V and J ends were trimmed by 1 base and 7 bases, with 11 bases remaining between them. Germline V gene lookup returns CDR1 MNHNS and CDR2 SASEGT. The CDR3 extends over 15 amino acids. The CDR3 nucleotides are TGTGCCAGCAGTGAAGTATCAGGGAGGAATTCACCCCTCCACTTT. It specifies CASSEVSGRNSPLHF.

This clone was seen a single time. The chain links TRBV6-5 to TRBJ2-6; no clear D. Trimming took off 6 bases at V and 0 bases at J, with 9 bases between the two ends. Germline lookup yields CDR1 MNHEY and CDR2 SVGAGI. The length of the CDR3 is 15 residues. CDR3 protein: CASSGRSSGANVLTF. The CDR3 DNA follows: TGTGCCAGCAGCGGTAGGAGCTCTGGGGCCAACGTCCTGACTTTC.

This clone was counted once. The chain recombines TRBV7-2 with TRBJ2-2; a weak D match, TRBD1 (6 bases). Germline values: CDR1 SGHTA, CDR2 FQGNSA. The CDR3 has 15 residues. V was shortened by 6 bases and J by 6 bases, with 17 bases between the two germline ends. CDR3 in amino acids: CASSPGKGVPGELFF. The CDR3 bases are TGTGCCAGCAGTCCCGGGAAGGGGGTCCCCGGGGAGCTGTTTTTT.

The V gene is TRBV6-2 or TRBV6-3, the J gene TRBJ1-1; 7 bases are a match to TRBD1. After removal of 3 bases from V and 11 bases from J, the junction contained 18 bases not matched to a gene. This CDR3 has 16 residues. Per germline, CDR1 MNHEY and CDR2 SVGEGT. CDR3: CASSYLLGDSQVWAFF. CDR3 coding DNA: TGTGCCAGCAGTTATCTTCTAGGGGACAGCCAAGTGTGGGCTTTCTTT.